Listed below are T cell receptor beta chains from one sample, sequenced in a study of blood T cells in healthy people across ages. Via MiXCR, TCRdb re-called the 5' RACE reads, giving one row per CDR3 protein. The repertoire has about 640,000 distinct CDR3 sequences, 58% of them found once; the top ten carry over 30%. Sequences were obtained from blood. Receptors originate from a man in his 60s in good health. The CDR3 runs from the conserved cysteine through the conserved F or W. Each record gives: clone size, V gene, D gene, J gene, CDR3 DNA, CDR3 protein. D genes are given only for firm matches. Size values are once, few and many counts, or a class for expanded clones, and some rows have none.

>-|TRBV2|-|TRBJ2-1
TGTGCCAGCGGGTTACGGCTTTACGATGAGCAGTTCTTC
CASGLRLYDEQFF
>-|TRBV20-1|TRBD1|TRBJ2-7
TGCAGTGCTAGCCCTGGACAGGGTGGAACCTACGAGCAGTACTTC
CSASPGQGGTYEQYF
>once|TRBV15|TRBD1|TRBJ1-4
TGTGCCACCAGCAGAGGCGACAGGGGAGCTAATGAAAAACTGTTTTTT
CATSRGDRGANEKLFF
>-|TRBV14|-|TRBJ1-1
TGTGCCAGCAGCCAAGAAAGGGCCCTGAACACTGAAGCTTTCTTT
CASSQERALNTEAFF
>-|TRBV12-3/TRBV12-4|-|TRBJ2-7
TGTGCCAGCAGTTTGTACAGGGCCTACGAGCAGTACTTC
CASSLYRAYEQYF
>-|TRBV28|-|TRBJ1-4
TGTGCCAGCAGTTTTGACAGGTTTAATGAAAAACTGTTTTTT
CASSFDRFNEKLFF
>few|TRBV27|TRBD1|TRBJ2-1
TGTGCCAGCAGTATCACAGGGGGCAGGCAGTTCTTC
CASSITGGRQFF
>-|TRBV2|TRBD2|TRBJ2-5
TGTGCCAGGACTAGCGGGGGGGAGACCCAGTACTTC
CARTSGGETQYF
>-|TRBV10-3|-|TRBJ2-7
TGTGCCATCAGTGACCATGGACGGCCCTACGAGCAGTACTTC
CAISDHGRPYEQYF
>-|TRBV6-1|-|TRBJ2-5
TGTGCCAGCAGTGTGACTAGCCAAGAGACCCAGTACTTC
CASSVTSQETQYF
>few|TRBV29-1|TRBD2|TRBJ2-6
TGCAGCGTACGCACTAGCGGGGGGTTCTCTGGGGCCAACGTCCTGACTTTC
CSVRTSGGFSGANVLTF
>few|TRBV20-1|-|TRBJ2-3
TGCAGTGCTAAGGGACGGGAGCTTAGCACAGATACGCAGTATTTT
CSAKGRELSTDTQYF
>-|TRBV4-3|-|TRBJ1-2
TGCGCCAGCAGCCAAGATCGACAGGTCTATGGCTACACCTTC
CASSQDRQVYGYTF
>few|TRBV10-3|TRBD1|TRBJ2-6
TGTGCCATCTCCCCGGGACAGGGGTCCGGGGCCAACGTCCTGACTTTC
CAISPGQGSGANVLTF
>-|TRBV12-3/TRBV12-4|-|TRBJ1-5
TGTGCCAGCAGGGCTGCGGGGTATAGCAATCAGCCCCAGCATTTT
CASRAAGYSNQPQHF
>few|TRBV6-5|-|TRBJ2-6
TGTGCCAGCCAAGAAGGCAGCTCTGGGGCCAACGTCCTGACTTTC
CASQEGSSGANVLTF
>-|TRBV7-2|TRBD2|TRBJ2-1
TGTGCCAGCAGCAGAACTAGCGGGGGGGCTAATGAGCAGTTCTTC
CASSRTSGGANEQFF
>-|TRBV29-1|-|TRBJ1-4
TGCAGCGTTGAAGAAGGGAAGTCCGGAAAACTGTTTTTT
CSVEEGKSGKLFF
>few|TRBV20-1|-|TRBJ2-5
TGCAGTGCTTGGGGGGCGCAAGAGACCCAGTACTTC
CSAWGAQETQYF
>-|TRBV5-5|-|TRBJ2-1
TGTGCCAGCAGCCAAAAAACAGGGATAGAGGGCAATGAGCAGTTCTTC
CASSQKTGIEGNEQFF
>-|TRBV12-3/TRBV12-4|TRBD1|TRBJ2-3
TGTGCCAGCAGTCTTTACAGGGGAGAGAGGGGCACAGATACGCAGTATTTT
CASSLYRGERGTDTQYF
>few|TRBV20-1|-|TRBJ2-7
TGCAGTGCTAGGGTACAGGGTTACGAGCAGTACTTC
CSARVQGYEQYF
>-|TRBV15|TRBD2|TRBJ2-4
TGCGCCACCAGCAGAGTGTCTAGCGGGGAGTACTTC
CATSRVSSGEYF
>-|TRBV20-1|TRBD1|TRBJ1-5
TGCAGTGCTCTCGCGACAGGGTGGAAGCCCCAGCATTTT
CSALATGWKPQHF
>few|TRBV5-1|TRBD2|TRBJ2-3
TGCGCCAGCAGCTCAGCTAGCGGGGGCACAGATACGCAGTATTTT
CASSSASGGTDTQYF
>-|TRBV6-1|-|TRBJ1-1
TGTGCCAGCAGATGGGACAACGGGCGGACTGAAGCTTTCTTT
CASRWDNGRTEAFF
>-|TRBV5-1|-|TRBJ2-4
TGCGCCAGCAGCCCCGGACGTCTTATCCTAGCCAAAAACATTCAGTACTTC
CASSPGRLILAKNIQYF
>-|TRBV28|-|TRBJ1-2
TGTGCCAGCACCGTTACGACAGATGCGGGCTACACCTTC
CASTVTTDAGYTF
>-|TRBV28|-|TRBJ2-5
TGTGCCAGCACCCTTATCCGGGTAAAGACCCAGTACTTC
CASTLIRVKTQYF
>few|TRBV4-1|-|TRBJ2-7
TGCGCCAGCAGCCAAGATGTGGGTTTCTACGAGCAGTACTTC
CASSQDVGFYEQYF
>-|TRBV20-1|TRBD2|TRBJ2-5
TGCAGTGCTCAAGAAGTAGCGGGGGGCCTGGAGACCCAGTACTTC
CSAQEVAGGLETQYF
>-|TRBV12-3/TRBV12-4|-|TRBJ1-6
TGTGCCAGCAGTTCCGTTCATTCACCCCCCCACTTT
CASSSVHSPPHF
>-|TRBV27|-|TRBJ1-2
TGTGCCAGCAGTCCCGCATCGGGCCGAGAGGGCTACACCTTC
CASSPASGREGYTF
>once|TRBV7-9|-|TRBJ2-6
TGTGCCAGCAGCCGTGTTCCCTCTACCAGCTCTGGGACCAACGTCCTGACTTTC
CASSRVPSTSSGTNVLTF
>-|TRBV12-3/TRBV12-4|TRBD1|TRBJ1-1
TGTGCCAGCAGTAGGACAGGGAGGTTCACTGAAGCTTTCTTT
CASSRTGRFTEAFF
>-|TRBV2|TRBD1|TRBJ2-5
TGTGCCAGCAGTACCGACAGGGTAGAGACCCAGTACTTC
CASSTDRVETQYF
>few|TRBV14|TRBD1|TRBJ1-2
TGTGCCAGCAGCCAAGATAGGGGGCTGGACTATGGCTACACCTTC
CASSQDRGLDYGYTF
>-|TRBV27|TRBD1|TRBJ1-5
TGTGCCAGCAGTAGGGACAGGGGACGGCCCCAGCATTTT
CASSRDRGRPQHF
>few|TRBV20-1|-|TRBJ2-3
TGCAGTGCTAACCCTCCCGGCACAGATACGCAGTATTTT
CSANPPGTDTQYF
>-|TRBV29-1|-|TRBJ1-1
TGCAGCGTTGGTCGGAGGGGCGAGCTTAGCGCTGAAGCTTTCTTT
CSVGRRGELSAEAFF
>-|TRBV3-1|-|TRBJ1-4
TGTGCCAGCAGCCCCCGATGGAGAACTAATGAAAAACTGTTTTTT
CASSPRWRTNEKLFF
>-|TRBV24-1|-|TRBJ2-5
TGTGCCACCAGTGATGGTGGCGAGACCCAGTACTTC
CATSDGGETQYF
>-|TRBV20-1|TRBD1|TRBJ1-6
TGCAGTGCTAGACCTCCCCTGCAGGGGGTTGGGCCACCCCTCCACTTT
CSARPPLQGVGPPLHF
>-|TRBV4-2|-|TRBJ2-7
TGTGCCAGCAGCCAAGGGGCTAGCCTCCTCGAGCAGTACTTC
CASSQGASLLEQYF
>-|TRBV7-9|-|TRBJ2-6
TGTGCCAGCAGCTTAGAGCGGATACCCCGCTCTGGGGCCAACGTCCTGACTTTC
CASSLERIPRSGANVLTF
>-|TRBV29-1|-|TRBJ1-1
TGCAGCGTCGCTGCGAACACTGAAGCTTTCTTT
CSVAANTEAFF
>-|TRBV3-1|-|TRBJ1-2
TGTGCCAGCAGCCAGACCACCGGGGGGGGCTACACCTTC
CASSQTTGGGYTF
>-|TRBV28|-|TRBJ2-3
TGTGCCAGCAGTTTATGGGGGAAAGACACAGATACGCAGTATTTT
CASSLWGKDTDTQYF
>-|TRBV7-2|-|TRBJ2-7
TGTGCCAGCTCATCCCCGCCAGGAGGCTACGAGCAGTACTTC
CASSSPPGGYEQYF
>-|TRBV29-1|TRBD1|TRBJ1-5
TGCAGCGTTGGACAGGGTCGGCAGCCCCAGCATTTT
CSVGQGRQPQHF
>few|TRBV7-9|-|TRBJ2-5
TGTGCCAGCAGCTTTCCCGAAGAGACCCAGTACTTC
CASSFPEETQYF
>-|TRBV19|-|TRBJ1-2
TGTGCCAGTAGTATTGACAGGCGATATGGCTACACCTTC
CASSIDRRYGYTF
>-|TRBV12-3/TRBV12-4|-|TRBJ1-2
TGTGCCAGCACGGGGGGCCGGGAGGGTGGCTACACCTTC
CASTGGREGGYTF
>-|TRBV3-1|-|TRBJ2-7
TGTGCCAGCAGCCAGACGGGACACCCGGTTTTGAACGAGCAGTACTTC
CASSQTGHPVLNEQYF
>-|TRBV7-2|TRBD1|TRBJ2-4
TGTGCCAGCAGCTTGACAGGGGGCTACGGCAAAAACATTCAGTACTTC
CASSLTGGYGKNIQYF
>-|TRBV7-8|-|TRBJ2-7
TGTGCCAGCGGCTTAGGAAGACCTGAGGACGAGCAGTACTTC
CASGLGRPEDEQYF
>-|TRBV4-1|-|TRBJ2-7
TGCGCCAGCAGCCAGTTGGGTCTCGGTAACAATGAGCAGTACTTC
CASSQLGLGNNEQYF
>once|TRBV2|-|TRBJ1-1
TGTGCCAGCAGTGAAAGGTCGGGGTCGGGTACTGAAGCTTTCTTT
CASSERSGSGTEAFF
>-|TRBV18|TRBD1|TRBJ2-1
TGTGCCAGCTCACCTACCCGGGACAGGCCTAATGAGCAGTTCTTC
CASSPTRDRPNEQFF